This entry lists 16 T cell receptor beta chains sequenced from one sample in a study of T cells in Graves' hyperthyroidism and ophthalmopathy. Amplified TCR beta CDR3 regions derived from RNA transcripts. An initial round of RT-PCR targeting the TCR CDR3 relied on the HTBI primer set. Via MiXCR, TCRdb re-called the multiplex PCR reads, giving one row per CDR3 protein. The sample holds about 180,000 distinct CDR3 sequences; approximately 15% are singletons and the top ten take 25% to 35%. Sequences were obtained from blood. The receptors were gathered from a woman aged 45-60 years with Graves' hyperthyroidism.

In this sample, this clonotype turned up many times. The rearrangement joins TRBV6-1 to TRBJ2-1; D is undetermined. Germline lookup yields CDR1 MNHNS and CDR2 SASEGT. The V end lost 8 bases, the J end lost 4 bases, and 6 bases lay between the germline ends. The CDR3 extends over 11 amino acids. In DNA, the CDR3 is TGTGCCAGCTCGCGGTACAATGAGCAGTTCTTC. Its translation: CASSRYNEQFF.

V usage is TRBV27 and J usage is TRBJ2-3; TRBD1 aligns across 10 bases. The V gene's germline CDR1 is MNHEY and CDR2 SMNVEV (reference sequence). The V gene end was trimmed by 6 bases and the J gene end by 1 base; junction bases not matched to a gene: 10. This CDR3 has 17 residues. The CDR3 DNA sequence: TGTGCCAGCAGCACAGGACAGGGGGAGGGAGGCACAGATACGCAGTATTTT. It encodes CASSTGQGEGGTDTQYF.

The chain recombines TRBV5-4 with TRBJ2-1; possibly TRBD2 for D (5 bases). CDR1 is SGHNT and CDR2 is YYREEE in the germline V gene (reference sequence). Trimming stripped 9 bases from V and 7 bases from J, with 23 bases between. The CDR3 runs 15 residues. CDR3 sequence reads: CATGSVRVRLNEQFF. CDR3 sequence (DNA): TGTGCCACCGGCTCGGTGAGGGTGCGATTGAATGAGCAGTTCTTC.

The V call is TRBV2, the J call TRBJ1-4, with 7 bases matching TRBD1. Per germline, CDR1 SNHLY and CDR2 FYNNEI. This CDR3 spans 14 amino acids. V lost 3 bases and J lost 7; bases outside the gene matches: 5. CDR3 sequence: CASSEQGGGEKLFF. CDR3 DNA sequence: TGTGCCAGCAGTGAGCAGGGGGGCGGTGAAAAACTGTTTTTT. Full variable domain (outside the CDR3, taken from reference TRBV2 and TRBJ1-4): EPEVTQTPSHQVTQMGQEVILRCVPISNHLYFYWYRQILGQKVEFLVSFYNNEISEKSEIFDDQFSVERPDGSNFTLKIRSTKLEDSAMYFCASSEQGGGEKLFFGSGTQLSVL.

This clonotype was counted at least ten times. This chain connects TRBV19 to TRBJ2-3, with a weak D call TRBD1 (6 bases). CDR3 length: 17 residues. Trimming pared 1 base from V and 5 bases from J, leaving 19 bases between. Germline loops: CDR1 LNHDA, CDR2 SQIVND (reference sequence). As DNA, the CDR3 is TGTGCCAGTAGTATAGTCCCTGGTTCACAGGGTGGAGATACGCAGTATTTT. This gives the protein CASSIVPGSQGGDTQYF. The full variable domain, completed using reference TRBV19 and TRBJ2-3, is DGGITQSPKYLFRKEGQNVTLSCEQNLNHDAMYWYRQDPGQGLRLIYYSQIVNDFQKGDIAEGYSVSREKKESFPLTVTSAQKNPTAFYLCASSIVPGSQGGDTQYFGPGTRLTVL.

About this clonotype itself: A read error may explain this, as a much larger clone is one base away. The chain employs TRBV19 and TRBJ2-1; D ambiguous. The CDR3 loop spans 12 amino acids. Germline CDR1 LNHDA, CDR2 SQIVND (reference sequence). The CDR3 nucleotides read TGTGCCAATAGTCAGATTTACAATGAGCAGTTCTTC. This sequence encodes CANSQIYNEQFF. Based on the CDR3 plus reference TRBV19 and TRBJ2-1, the full variable domain is DGGITQSPKYLFRKEGQNVTLSCEQNLNHDAMYWYRQDPGQGLRLIYYSQIVNDFQKGDIAEGYSVSREKKESFPLTVTSAQKNPTAFYLCANSQIYNEQFFGPGTRLTVL.

For this clonotype: A single base separates this from a much larger clone, so it may be a read error. This rearrangement joins TRBV15 to TRBJ2-3, with 9 bases lining up with TRBD2. CDR3 length: 18 amino acids. CDR1 is LNHNV and CDR2 is YYDKDF in the germline V gene (reference sequence). The CDR3 sequence is CATSREKTGLARTDTRYF. The DNA for the CDR3 is TGTGCCACCAGCAGAGAGAAGACCGGACTAGCGCGCACAGATACGCGGTATTTT.

The chain has TRBV5-4 and TRBJ1-2; TRBD1 agrees at 10 bases. Looked up from germline, CDR1 is SGHNT and CDR2 is YYREEE (reference sequence). Germline trimming cut 2 bases from V and 3 bases from J; bases unmatched to any gene: 4. The CDR3 is 15 amino acids. CDR3 loop: CASSLGQGEYYGYTF. In DNA, the CDR3 is TGTGCCAGCAGCTTAGGACAGGGGGAATACTATGGCTACACCTTC.

This clonotype was detected ten times or more. The CDR3 sequence: CASSLSTNEKLFF. CDR3 DNA sequence: TGTGCCAGCAGTCTCTCAACTAATGAAAAACTGTTTTTT. The chain carries TRBV12-3 or TRBV12-4 and TRBJ1-4; the D is unclear. This CDR3 has 13 amino acids. V was shortened by 5 bases and J by 0 bases, with 4 bases between the two germline ends.

This clonotype was detected many times. The rearrangement uses TRBV25-1 and TRBJ1-1; TRBD1 might be the D (6 bases). Germline CDR1 MGHDK, CDR2 SYGVNS. Trimming cost V 6 bases and J 3 bases, with 8 bases left between them. This CDR3 has 12 amino acids. CDR3 in amino acids: CASRDSYTEAFF. The CDR3 region has the DNA TGTGCCAGCAGGGACAGCTACACTGAAGCTTTCTTT.

This sequence joins TRBV28 and TRBJ1-1; 7 bases agree with TRBD1. J was trimmed by 9 bases and V by 2 bases; bases with no gene match: 3. The CDR3 extends over 12 amino acids. CDR1 is MDHEN and CDR2 is SYDVKM in the germline V gene. CDR3 sequence (DNA): TGTGCCAGCAGTTTAGTGAGGGGGCAAGCTTTCTTT. This sequence encodes CASSLVRGQAFF.

Notes on this clonotype: A junction end diverges from the germline sequence, so it may reflect a read error. The gene calls are TRBV27 and TRBJ1-1, with D perhaps matching TRBD1 (5 bases). This CDR3 is built from 14 residues. Germline values: CDR1 MNHEY, CDR2 SMNVEV (reference sequence). The CDR3 spells CASHADSRIAEASF. In nucleotides, the CDR3 is TGTGCCAGCCATGCTGACAGCAGGATCGCTGAAGCTTCCTTT.

This clonotype was recorded many times. The J gene is TRBJ2-5, the V gene TRBV29-1; 10 bases match TRBD2. The length of the CDR3 is 13 residues. The V and J ends lost 7 bases and 2 bases, in that order; junction bases with no gene match: 4. CDR1 and CDR2 (germline): SQVTM, ANQGSEA. CDR3 bases: TGCAGCGCCGAACTAGCGGGGCAAGAGACCCAGTACTTC. Translating gives CSAELAGQETQYF.

This clonotype was counted at least ten times. This chain connects TRBV3-1 to TRBJ1-1; the match to TRBD1 covers 11 bases. There are 16 residues in the CDR3. Germline values: CDR1 LGHDT, CDR2 YNNKEL (reference sequence). Losses at the gene ends were 4 bases for V and 4 bases for J; bases not matched to a gene: 8. The CDR3 nucleotides read TGTGCCAGCAGCCCCCGGGACAGGGGGATTAGCACTGAAGCTTTCTTT. Translated, it gives CASSPRDRGISTEAFF.

This clonotype was observed a few times. This chain links TRBV7-6 with TRBJ1-2, with unresolved D. In germline, CDR1 is SGHVS, CDR2 FNYEAQ. The CDR3 runs to 14 residues. Trimming stripped 0 bases from V and 6 bases from J, with 11 bases between. CDR3 sequence (DNA): TGTGCCAGCAGCTTAGCACGGGGAAGCGATGGCTACACCTTC. It specifies CASSLARGSDGYTF.

This clonotype was found once. V usage is TRBV7-9 and J usage is TRBJ1-1; 9 bases map to TRBD1. Germline values: CDR1 SEHNR, CDR2 FQNEAQ (reference sequence). J was trimmed by 3 bases and V by 3 bases; bases with no gene match: 11. This CDR3 is 17 amino acids long. As DNA, the CDR3 is TGTGCCAGCAGCTTGAAACAGGGGGCTCAATTCGACACTGAAGCTTTCTTT. It specifies CASSLKQGAQFDTEAFF.